The entry below describes one T cell receptor beta chain. It was with 60 Vbeta and 13 Jbeta primers that the PCR ran. Repertoires were generated with immunoSEQ multiplex PCR, while TCRdb's copy carries only in-frame clones and drops some. The table shows around 160,000 clones, with over 75% occurring only once. Trimming took off 4 bases at V and 1 base at J, with 11 bases between the two ends. Germline-derived CDR1 and CDR2 are SGHRS and YFSETQ. This CDR3 has 14 residues. The data were obtained in a study of cytomegalovirus exposure and HLA in healthy donors. The TCR comes from a man over 45 in good health and CMV-seropositive. The gene calls are TRBV5-1 and TRBJ1-1, with D possibly being TRBD1 (6 bases). The sequenced material came from PBMCs. CDR3 nucleotide sequence: TGCGCCAGCAGCCCGGGACACGGGAACACTGAAGCTTTCTTT. Protein: CASSPGHGNTEAFF.